The text below deals with one TCR beta chain. Its antigen remains unknown. The sample is drawn from a study of T cell responses to AZD1222 COVID-19 vaccine. Study-wide results and caveats: Most donors were white British, females outnumbered males, and clonal diversity was possibly underestimated. Breadth and depth of Spike-specific TCRs rose after two AZD1222 doses. Samples come after the peak T cell response, not at day 14.

Germline CDR1 is SEHNR and CDR2 is FQNEAQ (reference sequence). Trimming cost V 1 base and J 0 bases, with 5 bases left between them. The CDR3 runs to 14 residues. Generated by immunoSEQ multiplex PCR, the TCRdb table keeps only in-frame clones and is missing some. The table includes roughly 98,000 clones, around 85% detected once. V gene TRBV7-9 combines with J gene TRBJ2-3, with D unresolved. This TCR derives from an adult who received the AZD1222 COVID-19 vaccine. The input for sequencing was peripheral blood, taken 28 days after the second AZD1222 dose. CDR3 protein: CASSLDVSTDTQYF. The CDR3 DNA follows: TGTGCCAGCAGCTTAGATGTTAGCACAGATACGCAGTATTTT.